This paragraph covers one TCR beta chain sequence. Profiles of TCR beta VDJ and CDR3 were generated from a genomic DNA template. MiXCR was run by TCRdb on the reads, yielding one entry per CDR3 protein. The top ten clones hold 29% of a sample with 200,000 to 250,000 distinct CDR3 sequences, approximately 60% of them seen once. This entry belongs to a study of CD8+CD57+ T cells in acquired aplastic anemia. V was clipped by 3 bases and J by 5 bases, with 4 bases between them. CDR3 length: 11 amino acids. CDR1 and CDR2 (germline): SGHRS, YFSETQ. Sequencing was carried out using sorted CD4+, CD8+, or CD8+CD57+ T cells (not recorded which) from PBMCs. The receptor comes from a human donor in good health. V and J are TRBV5-1 and TRBJ2-3; D is unclear. CDR3 DNA: TGCGCCAGCAGCTCAGAAGATACGCAGTATTTT. Translated: CASSSEDTQYF.